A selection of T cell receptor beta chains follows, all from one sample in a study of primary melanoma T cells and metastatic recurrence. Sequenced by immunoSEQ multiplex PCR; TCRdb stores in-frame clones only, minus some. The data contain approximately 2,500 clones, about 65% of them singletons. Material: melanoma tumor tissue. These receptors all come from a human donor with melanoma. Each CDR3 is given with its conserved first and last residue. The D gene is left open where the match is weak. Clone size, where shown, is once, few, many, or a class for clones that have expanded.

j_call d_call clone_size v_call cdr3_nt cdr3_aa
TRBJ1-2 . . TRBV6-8 TGTGCCAGCGTCGGAGGGGACTATGGCTACACCTTC CASVGGDYGYTF
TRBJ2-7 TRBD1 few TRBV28 TGTGCCAGCAGCCAGACAGGGGGCGTTCAATCCTACGAGCAGTACTTC CASSQTGGVQSYEQYF
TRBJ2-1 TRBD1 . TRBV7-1 TGTGCCAGCAGCACGGGACAGAACAATGAGCAGTTCTTC CASSTGQNNEQFF
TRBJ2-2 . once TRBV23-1 TGCGCCAGCAGCAAAACCTCCGTCCGGGACACCGGGACCGGGGAGCTGTTTTTT CASSKTSVRDTGTGELFF
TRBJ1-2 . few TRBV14 TGTGCCAGCAGCCTAATACAGGGAGTCCATGGCTACACCTTC CASSLIQGVHGYTF
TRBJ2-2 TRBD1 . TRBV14 TGTGCCAGCAGCCGGGTGACAGGGGGCACCGGGGAGCTGTTTTTT CASSRVTGGTGELFF
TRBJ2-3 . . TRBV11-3 TGTGCCAGCAGCTTACTTGGGGGTCTCACGGATACGCAGTATTTT CASSLLGGLTDTQYF
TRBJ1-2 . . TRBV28 TGTGCCAGCAGTTCCCCGCAGGCGCCCTCCTATGGCTACACCTTC CASSSPQAPSYGYTF
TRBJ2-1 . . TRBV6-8 TGTGCCAACAGTTACAGTGTTGCTAGCGAGGGGGCATACAATGAGCAGTTCTTC CANSYSVASEGAYNEQFF
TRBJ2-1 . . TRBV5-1 TGCGCCAGCAGCTTTAGCGGAACCTACAATGAGCAGTTCTTC CASSFSGTYNEQFF
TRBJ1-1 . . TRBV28 TGTGCCACCTCCCGATTGAACACTGAAGCTTTCTTT CATSRLNTEAFF
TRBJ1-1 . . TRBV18 TGTGCCAGCTCACCACTTCCGGGTAGGGGGAGGAACACTGAAGCTTTCTTT CASSPLPGRGRNTEAFF
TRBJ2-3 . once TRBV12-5 TGTGCCAGCGAAATTGGGTGGGACACAGATACGCAGTATTTT CASEIGWDTDTQYF
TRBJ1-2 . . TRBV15 TGTGCCAGCACCTCACTACGACGGGGGGTCTATGGCTACACCTTC CASTSLRRGVYGYTF
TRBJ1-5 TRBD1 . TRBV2 TGTGCCAGCAGGTACACAGGGGCGGAACAGCCCCAGCATTTT CASRYTGAEQPQHF
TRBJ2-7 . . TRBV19 TGTGCCAGTAGTATAGATCTGGTCGGGGACCCCTACGAGCAGTACTTC CASSIDLVGDPYEQYF
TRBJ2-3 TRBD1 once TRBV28 TGTGCCAGCAGTCCCCCTCGACAGGGGTGGACAGATACGCAGTATTTT CASSPPRQGWTDTQYF
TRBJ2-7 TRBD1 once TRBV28 TGTGCCAGCAGTTCTAGGGGGACAGGGGTTGGGGAGCAGTACTTC CASSSRGTGVGEQYF
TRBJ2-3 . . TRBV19 TGTGCCAGTAGTGCCGGGCGCAACACAGATACGCAGTATTTT CASSAGRNTDTQYF
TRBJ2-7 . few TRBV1 TGCGCCAGCAGTCCCACCCCGACTAGCGCTTCCTACGAGCAGTACTTC CASSPTPTSASYEQYF
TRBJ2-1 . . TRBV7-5 TGTGCCAGCAGCTTCAGACGGGAGGGGCGGGCGGGGGCGTTCTTC CASSFRREGRAGAFF
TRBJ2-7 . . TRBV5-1 TGCGCCAGCAGCTTGTTTTCAGGGGAAAACGAGCAGTACTTC CASSLFSGENEQYF
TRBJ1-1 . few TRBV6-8 TGTGCCAGCAGTGGTGAGAGTGTCGGGAACTTGAACACTGAAGCTTTCTTT CASSGESVGNLNTEAFF
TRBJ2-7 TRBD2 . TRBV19 TGTGCCAGTAGTCCCACAAGCGGGACCTACGAGCAGTACTTC CASSPTSGTYEQYF
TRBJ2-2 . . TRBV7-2 TGTGCCAGCAGCTCACGACGGAATACCGGGGAGCTGTTTTTT CASSSRRNTGELFF
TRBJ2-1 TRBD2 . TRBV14 TGTGCCAGCAGCCAGGGACTAGCGGGAGTTGATGAGCAGTTCTTC CASSQGLAGVDEQFF
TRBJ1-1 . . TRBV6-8 TGTGCCAGCAGTTATGGGACACGGATGAACACTGAAGCTTTCTTT CASSYGTRMNTEAFF
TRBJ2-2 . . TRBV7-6 TGTGCTAGCAGCCTACAGCCGAACACCGGGGAGCTGTTTTTT CASSLQPNTGELFF
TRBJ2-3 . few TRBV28 TGTGCCAGCAGTTTCGGTAGCACAGATACGCAGTATTTT CASSFGSTDTQYF
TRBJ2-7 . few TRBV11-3 TGTGCCAGCAGCTTAGATATCAAAGGTTACGAGCAGTACTTC CASSLDIKGYEQYF
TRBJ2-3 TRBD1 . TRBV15 TGTGCCACCAGCAGAGGAGGACAGGGAGATACGCAGTATTTT CATSRGGQGDTQYF
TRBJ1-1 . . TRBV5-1 TGCGCCAGCAGCTGGACCGTCCGGAACACTGAAGCTTTCTTT CASSWTVRNTEAFF
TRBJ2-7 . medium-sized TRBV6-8 TGTGCCAGCAGTTTGGACGGAGTTTCTGCCCACGAGCAGTACTTC CASSLDGVSAHEQYF
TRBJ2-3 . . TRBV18 TGTGCCAGCTCACCGGGACGTGCCACAGATACGCAGTATTTT CASSPGRATDTQYF
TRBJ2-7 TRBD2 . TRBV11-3 TGTGCCAGCAGCCTTAATAGCGGGGGTGGGTCCTACGAGCAGTACTTC CASSLNSGGGSYEQYF
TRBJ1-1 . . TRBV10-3 TGTGCCATCAGTGAGTCGACTCCCACTGAAGCTTTCTTT CAISESTPTEAFF
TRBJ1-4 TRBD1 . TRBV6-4 TGTGCCAGCAGTTACTCGGGCAGGGGGAATGAAAAACTGTTTTTT CASSYSGRGNEKLFF
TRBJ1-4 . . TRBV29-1 TGCAGCGTTGCAGGACAGCCTAATGAAAAACTGTTTTTT CSVAGQPNEKLFF
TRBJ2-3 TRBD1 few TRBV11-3 TGTGCCAGCAGCCCGGACAGGCACACAGATACGCAGTATTTT CASSPDRHTDTQYF
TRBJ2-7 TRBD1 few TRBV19 TGTGCCAGTAGCCGGGACGGGACAGGAGTTTACGAGCAGTACTTC CASSRDGTGVYEQYF